What follows are 24 T cell receptor beta chains derived from one specimen sequenced in a study of blood T cell repertoires in COVID-19. The method was immunoSEQ multiplex PCR; TCRdb's version includes in-frame clones alone and lacks a portion of them. The data show around 400,000 clones, roughly nine tenths seen once. The sequenced material came from PBMCs or T cells enriched from blood (not recorded which). These TCRs come from a woman under 40 who had recovered from COVID-19.

This clone came up once. The V gene is TRBV11-2, the J gene TRBJ2-1, with TRBD2 as a possible D gene (6 bases). The V and J ends lost 1 base and 2 bases respectively, with 18 bases between them. Germline V gene lookup returns CDR1 SGHAT and CDR2 FQNNGV. The CDR3 covers 18 residues. CDR3 amino acids: CASSLAFMGEAPYNEQFF. The CDR3 DNA reads as TGTGCCAGCAGCTTAGCTTTCATGGGGGAGGCGCCCTACAATGAGCAGTTCTTC.

The chain employs TRBV3-1 (or the pseudogene TRBV3-2) and TRBJ2-3, with unresolved D. Germline V gene sequence: CDR1 LGHDT, CDR2 YNNKEL (reference sequence). There are 13 residues in the CDR3. The V end lost 0 bases, the J end lost 6 bases, and 7 bases lay between the germline ends. CDR3 sequence (DNA): TGTGCCAGCAGCCAAGAACTCACCGATACGCAGTATTTT. The encoded protein is CASSQELTDTQYF.

The V and J genes are TRBV7-3 and TRBJ1-1; D gene unclear. The CDR3 is 11 amino acids. Germline V gene lookup returns CDR1 SGHTA and CDR2 FQGTGA. V lost 8 bases to trimming and J lost 4 bases, with 8 bases between them. CDR3 DNA: TGTGCCAGCCCCCCCCTCACTGAAGCTTTCTTT. Protein: CASPPLTEAFF.

The chain uses TRBV5-5 and TRBJ1-4; TRBD1 matches at 8 bases. CDR3 length: 15 residues. After removal of 4 bases from V and 4 bases from J, the junction contained 6 bases not matched to a gene. CDR1 is SGHKS, CDR2 YYEKEE, per germline (reference sequence). The CDR3 DNA follows: TGTGCCAGCAGCCCTCAGGGGGCGCTTAATGAAAAACTGTTTTTT. Protein product: CASSPQGALNEKLFF.

CDR3 residues: CASSAFGGAEDQPQHF. For the CDR3, the DNA is TGTGCCAGCAGTGCATTTGGGGGCGCGGAAGATCAGCCCCAGCATTTT. The chain couples TRBV6-1 to TRBJ1-5; D is perhaps TRBD1 (6 bases). The germline V and J ends were trimmed by 4 bases and 5 bases, with 18 bases remaining between them. Germline V lookup: CDR1 MNHNS, CDR2 SASEGT. CDR3 length: 16 amino acids.

This clone was counted once. The chain recombines TRBV5-8 with TRBJ1-1; 7 nucleotides line up with TRBD1. V shed 3 bases, J shed 1 base, and the junction held 3 bases outside the gene matches. The CDR3 consists of 14 residues. CDR1 SGHTS and CDR2 YDEGEE come from the germline V gene. The CDR3 sequence is CASSSRTGNTEAFF. DNA of the CDR3: TGTGCCAGCAGCTCGAGGACAGGGAACACTGAAGCTTTCTTT.

This clone was detected once. Different DNA sequences within this sample yield the same CDR3. The chain employs TRBV19 and TRBJ2-6; maybe TRBD2 (5 bases). From germline, CDR1 is LNHDA and CDR2 SQIVND (reference sequence). The CDR3 extends over 16 amino acids. V shed 5 bases and J shed 1 base, with 12 bases lying between them. The CDR3 DNA reads as TGTGCCAGTAGTCCCCGGACGGGGTCTGGGGCCAACGTCCTGACTTTC. Its protein is CASSPRTGSGANVLTF.

The chain combines TRBV5-4 with TRBJ2-5, with 9 bases matching TRBD2. Trimming took 0 bases from V and 2 from J; bases not matched to a gene: 2. The germline gives CDR1 SGHNT, CDR2 YYREEE (reference sequence). The CDR3 spans 15 residues. CDR3 protein: CASSLERGVQETQYF. CDR3 coding DNA: TGTGCCAGCAGCTTGGAGCGGGGGGTACAAGAGACCCAGTACTTC.

The V call is TRBV6-1, the J call TRBJ1-5; D remains unclear. The CDR3 covers 15 residues. Trimming took 1 base from V and 0 from J, leaving 7 bases between them. Germline CDR1 reads MNHNS; CDR2 reads SASEGT. The CDR3 region is CASSEERDSNQPQHF. CDR3 bases: TGTGCCAGCAGTGAAGAGCGGGATAGCAATCAGCCCCAGCATTTT.

The genes are TRBV21-1 and TRBJ1-3; TRBD1 reflects the table's D call only, with no check against the DNA. TRBV21-1 is reported as a pseudogene. The length of the CDR3 is 15 residues. The CDR3 reads CASSKAPTGKNTIYF. The CDR3 bases are TGTGCCAGCAGCAAAGCGCCGACAGGTAAAAACACCATATATTTT.

The chain joins TRBV5-4 to TRBJ1-2, with D possibly being TRBD1 (5 bases). This CDR3 comprises 17 residues. Trimming removed 5 bases at V and 3 bases at J, with 23 bases between. Germline V lookup: CDR1 SGHNT, CDR2 YYREEE (reference sequence). The CDR3 here is CASRLRFPRQSDYGYTF. In DNA form, the CDR3 reads TGTGCCAGCAGGCTTAGGTTCCCCCGACAGTCTGACTATGGCTACACCTTC.

V usage is TRBV6-2 or TRBV6-3 and J usage is TRBJ1-3; D ambiguous. Trimming stripped 5 bases from V and 4 bases from J, with 6 bases between. The CDR3 sequence is 12 residues long. Germline lookup yields CDR1 MNHEY and CDR2 SVGEGT. The CDR3 region is CASSATGNTIYF. CDR3 DNA sequence: TGTGCCAGCAGTGCAACAGGAAACACCATATATTTT.

The chain couples TRBV18 to TRBJ2-1; TRBD2 might be the D (6 bases). Germline V gives CDR1 KGHSH, CDR2 LQKENI. The CDR3 is 15 amino acids. V lost 2 bases, J lost 4 bases, and 12 bases lay in between. The CDR3 protein is CASSPRWEDYNEQFF. The DNA of the CDR3 is TGTGCCAGCTCACCAAGGTGGGAGGATTACAATGAGCAGTTCTTC.

V is TRBV15 and J is TRBJ1-2; D unclear. This CDR3 spans 15 amino acids. Germline V gives CDR1 LNHNV, CDR2 YYDKDF (reference sequence). The V end was cut by 3 bases, the J end by 4 bases, with 15 bases between. CDR3 protein: CATSRGREAFYGYTF. DNA for the CDR3: TGTGCCACCAGCAGGGGGAGGGAAGCCTTCTATGGCTACACCTTC. Combining the CDR3 with reference TRBV15 and TRBJ1-2 gives the whole variable domain DAMVIQNPRYQVTQFGKPVTLSCSQTLNHNVMYWYQQKSSQAPKLLFHYYDKDFNNEADTPDNFQSRRPNTSFCFLDIRSPGLGDTAMYLCATSRGREAFYGYTFGSGTRLTVV.

The chain is built from TRBV11-2 and TRBJ2-3; TRBD2 agrees at 11 bases. CDR1 and CDR2 from the germline V gene are SGHAT and FQNNGV. This CDR3 spans 13 amino acids. J lost 6 bases, V lost 8 bases, and 4 bases had no gene match. The CDR3 DNA reads TGTGCCAGCGCAGCTAGCGGGGGGGATACGCAGTATTTT. Amino acids: CASAASGGDTQYF.

This clone was seen more than once but under ten times. This chain uses TRBV30 with TRBJ2-7, with 10 bases matching TRBD2. The CDR3 totals 13 residues. J lost 4 bases, V lost 7 bases, and 7 bases had no gene match. Germline CDR1 GTSNPN, CDR2 SVGIG (reference sequence). CDR3 DNA sequence: TGTGCCTTGGAAGGACTAGCGGATTACGAGCAGTACTTC. Translation gives CALEGLADYEQYF.

The J gene is TRBJ1-2, the V gene TRBV15; TRBD1 aligns across 9 bases. Germline V gene sequence: CDR1 LNHNV, CDR2 YYDKDF (reference sequence). The V and J ends lost 0 bases and 1 base, in that order; junction bases with no gene match: 9. The CDR3 is 18 amino acids. The DNA of the CDR3 is TGTGCCACCAGCAGAGAAACCCTGGGACAGGGTTTTAACTATGGCTACACCTTC. Translating gives CATSRETLGQGFNYGYTF.

This sequence joins TRBV28 and TRBJ2-2; a weak D match, TRBD1 (5 bases). Germline CDR1 MDHEN, CDR2 SYDVKM. Trimming cost V 5 bases and J 2 bases, with 24 bases left between them. This CDR3 spans 19 amino acids. CDR3 nucleotides: TGTGCCAGCAGTCCACAGGTTGGGTGGGCCCTGTCAAACACCGGGGAGCTGTTTTTT. As protein: CASSPQVGWALSNTGELFF.

J is TRBJ2-5 and V is TRBV3-1 (or the pseudogene TRBV3-2); maybe TRBD1 (6 bases). The CDR3 has 16 residues. With 1 base removed from V and 5 bases from J, the gap between germline ends came to 17 bases. Per germline, CDR1 LGHDT and CDR2 YNNKEL (reference sequence). The CDR3 DNA reads as TGTGCCAGCAGCCAAGGGCGACAGGCCCTTGCGGAGACCCAGTACTTC. Its protein is CASSQGRQALAETQYF.

The chain recombines TRBV13 with TRBJ1-1; D call uncertain. CDR1 is PRHDT, CDR2 FYEKMQ, per germline (reference sequence). V lost 3 bases and J 1 base, leaving 15 bases between the germline ends. This CDR3 comprises 16 residues. The CDR3 region is CASSFPRVGRNTEAFF. The CDR3 region has the DNA TGTGCCAGCAGCTTCCCTCGGGTTGGGAGGAACACTGAAGCTTTCTTT.

V usage is TRBV16 and J usage is TRBJ1-6, with a weak D call TRBD1 (5 bases). This CDR3 contains 15 residues. Per germline, CDR1 KGHSY and CDR2 FQNENV. Trimming removed 6 bases from V and 5 bases from J, with 14 bases in between. Here the CDR3 reads CASRIRDTNNSPLHF. The DNA of the CDR3 is TGTGCCAGCAGGATCAGGGATACCAATAATTCACCCCTCCACTTT.

The chain employs TRBV9 and TRBJ1-2; no clear D. CDR3 size: 13 residues. Germline CDR1 SGDLS, CDR2 YYNGEE. The V gene lost 3 bases and the J gene lost 5 bases, with 11 bases spanning the gap. The CDR3 loop reads CASSARRNYGYTF. The CDR3 nucleotides are TGTGCCAGCAGCGCCCGGCGGAATTATGGCTACACCTTC.

The rearrangement links TRBV18 to TRBJ2-3; D is perhaps TRBD2 (7 bases). This CDR3 is 16 amino acids long. Between the trimmed V and J ends, which lost 1 base and 1 base, there was a span of 12 bases. Germline CDR1 KGHSH, CDR2 LQKENI. The CDR3, as DNA: TGTGCCAGCTCACCACAAGGAGGGGGGGGCACAGATACGCAGTATTTT. Its protein is CASSPQGGGGTDTQYF. The variable domain in full, completed from reference TRBV18 and TRBJ2-3, reads NAGVMQNPRHLVRRRGQEARLRCSPMKGHSHVYWYRQLPEEGLKFMVYLQKENIIDESGMPKERFSAEFPKEGPSILRIQQVVRGDSAAYFCASSPQGGGGTDTQYFGPGTRLTVL.

The chain uses TRBV27 and TRBJ1-2; D is ambiguous. The length of the CDR3 is 15 residues. V dropped 5 bases and J dropped 2 bases, with 15 bases sitting between them. Germline-derived CDR1 and CDR2 are MNHEY and SMNVEV (reference sequence). The CDR3 sequence: CASSPLAHTNYGYTF. CDR3 coding DNA: TGTGCCAGCAGTCCATTGGCACATACGAACTATGGCTACACCTTC.